A selection of T cell receptor beta chains follows, all from one sample in a study of tumor-infiltrating lymphocytes in primary liver carcinoma. TCRdb reanalysed the multiplex PCR reads using MiXCR and keeps one entry per CDR3 protein. The sample includes approximately 330,000 distinct CDR3 sequences, around 60% of them seen just once. Sequencing was done on a sample of peripheral blood. These receptors all come from a man between 35 and 55 years old with primary liver carcinoma and hepatitis B virus infection. The CDR3 runs from the conserved cysteine through the conserved F or W. The order of the fields is V gene, J gene, CDR3 protein.

TRBV4-2	TRBJ2-7	CTSSPGLAGAFYEHYF
TRBV11-2	TRBJ2-7	CASSLYRDYEQYF
TRBV28	TRBJ2-7	CASSFVRPSYEEYF
TRBV6-2/TRBV6-3	TRBJ1-2	CASSSIGNYGYTF
TRBV2	TRBJ1-1	CASSTRQGAFTEAFF
TRBV29-1	TRBJ1-5	CSVLWTEGISNQPQHF
TRBV6-1	TRBJ2-1	CDSSDAEPMKQFF
TRBV11-2	TRBJ2-7	CASSIYSNEQYF
TRBV4-3	TRBJ2-1	CASSQGGAGGSEQFF
TRBV30	TRBJ1-6	CAWTFSDRGNSPLHF
TRBV25-1	TRBJ2-2	CASSETVGAGGELFF
TRBV29-1	TRBJ2-1	CNSGTSNWNEQFF
TRBV11-1	TRBJ2-1	CASSLGTQYSEQFF
TRBV10-3	TRBJ2-7	CVISEARQEQYF
TRBV27	TRBJ2-1	CSSSRTNNVKFF
TRBV6-5	TRBJ2-1	CASSYTGQRGEQFF
TRBV10-3	TRBJ1-2	CAIRQGDRWGYIF
TRBV2	TRBJ1-1	CASRRDLNTEAFF